This T cell receptor (beta chain) was captured by sequencing in a study of post-analysis software for immune sequencing data. Overall study findings and caveats: Patients carried a handful of TRBV segments more frequently than controls did, and TRBV5-6, TRBV5-1 and TRBV20-1 were among them.

TCR beta libraries were prepared from cDNA with unique molecular identifiers. TCRdb re-derived calls from the PCR reads in MiXCR, one entry per CDR3 protein. The table shows hundreds of thousands of distinct CDR3 sequences, with roughly three fifths occurring only once. Turning to this clonotype: Its antigen is undetermined.

The CDR3 runs to 13 residues. The germline V gene encodes CDR1 DFQATT and CDR2 SNEGSKA (reference sequence). This sequence originates from a girl aged 2 to 9 with multiple sclerosis. This chain links TRBV20-1 with TRBJ2-1; 9 nucleotides align to TRBD2. The sequenced material came from blood. The CDR3 region is CSSRGRASNEQFF. DNA of the CDR3: TGCAGCAGTCGCGGGAGGGCCTCGAATGAGCAGTTCTTC.